Listed below are T cell receptor beta chains from one sample, sequenced in a study of T cell responses to AZD1222 COVID-19 vaccine. Some clones are missing from TCRdb's copy, which holds only in-frame ones; the method was immunoSEQ multiplex PCR. The sample has roughly 160,000 clones, 90% seen once. Specimen: peripheral blood, collected on day 0 of AZD1222 vaccination. The receptors were sampled from an adult in good health. CDR3s include the opening cysteine and the closing phenylalanine or tryptophan. D genes are given only for firm matches. Not every row has a clone size; where given, it reads once, few, many or a size class.

.	TRBV28	.	TRBJ2-7	TGTGCCAGCAGCGCCGATTGGGCGTTCTACGAGCAGTACTTC	CASSADWAFYEQYF
.	TRBV3-1/TRBV3-2	.	TRBJ1-4	TGTGCCAGCAGCCGTAGTTGGCGACCTAAGGGCAGCACTAATGAAAAACTGTTTTTT	CASSRSWRPKGSTNEKLFF
once	TRBV3-1/TRBV3-2	TRBD2	TRBJ2-7	TGTGCCAGCAGCCAAGATCCCGCTAGCGGGGTCCCCTACGAGCAGTACTTC	CASSQDPASGVPYEQYF
once	TRBV6-6	.	TRBJ1-1	TGTGCCAGTCTCACAGGGTTGAACACTGAAGCTTTCTTT	CASLTGLNTEAFF
.	TRBV25-1	.	TRBJ2-7	TGTGCCAGCAGTGGCAGTACGGGGTCGGCCTACGAGCAGTACTTC	CASSGSTGSAYEQYF
.	TRBV9	.	TRBJ1-1	TGTGCCAGCAGCGTTACAGCAAACACTGAAGCTTTCTTT	CASSVTANTEAFF
.	TRBV19	TRBD1	TRBJ1-1	TGTGCCAGTAGTTCCCGGGACAGGGTCTCGGCTTTCTTT	CASSSRDRVSAFF
.	TRBV28	.	TRBJ2-7	TGTGCCAGCCATAGGACACCCAGTCCCTACGAGCAGTACTTC	CASHRTPSPYEQYF
few	TRBV4-1	.	TRBJ1-2	TGCGCCAGCAGCCAGCCCACCGCTGGGAACTATGGCTACACCTTC	CASSQPTAGNYGYTF
.	TRBV30	.	TRBJ1-6	TGTGCCTTGCGCCCCGAGGGGGTAAATAATTCACCCCTCCACTTT	CALRPEGVNNSPLHF
.	TRBV20-1	TRBD2	TRBJ2-7	TGCAGTGCTAGTGCTTCACTAGCGGGTGCCTACGAGCAGTACTTC	CSASASLAGAYEQYF
once	TRBV5-8	.	TRBJ1-1	TGTGCCAGCAGCTTTCAACAGGGTAACACTGAAGCTTTCTTT	CASSFQQGNTEAFF
.	TRBV6-6	.	TRBJ1-3	TGTGCCAGCAGTTACAACAGGGAAGGAGGAAACACCATATATTTT	CASSYNREGGNTIYF
.	TRBV5-1	TRBD1	TRBJ2-1	TGCGCCAGCAGCTTCCGGACAGGCTACAATGAGCAGTTCTTC	CASSFRTGYNEQFF
.	TRBV5-1	TRBD1	TRBJ1-1	TGCGCCAGCAGCTCTACAGGGGGCACGGAAGCTTTCTTT	CASSSTGGTEAFF
.	TRBV24-1	.	TRBJ1-1	TGTGCCACCAGTGATGGACGGACCTTGAACACTGAAGCTTTCTTT	CATSDGRTLNTEAFF
.	TRBV5-1	TRBD1	TRBJ2-7	TGCGCCAGCAGCTTACAGGGGGCGAGGGTCTACGAGCAGTACTTC	CASSLQGARVYEQYF
.	TRBV27	.	TRBJ1-1	TGTGCCAGCAGGAAGATTGACAGACTGAACACTGAAGCTTTCTTT	CASRKIDRLNTEAFF
.	TRBV6-5	.	TRBJ2-2	TGTGCCAGCAGTCGCACTAGGAGCGGGGAGCTGTTTTTT	CASSRTRSGELFF
once	TRBV6-2/TRBV6-3	.	TRBJ1-2	TGTGCCAGCACCCCCGACAGGACCCAAAACTATGGCTACACCTTC	CASTPDRTQNYGYTF
.	TRBV2	TRBD1	TRBJ2-3	TGTGCCAGCAACCTACAGGGGCCCAGCACAGATACGCAGTATTTT	CASNLQGPSTDTQYF
.	TRBV5-4	.	TRBJ2-3	TGTGCCAGCAGCCAGGGGACTGCGACAGATACGCAGTATTTT	CASSQGTATDTQYF
.	TRBV7-7	.	TRBJ2-5	TGTGCTAGCAGCTTAGTCCCCTCAGGTGTGGAGACCCAGTACTTC	CASSLVPSGVETQYF
.	TRBV7-7	.	TRBJ2-2	TGTGCTAGCAGCTTAGTTGGCGGGGAGCTGTTTTTT	CASSLVGGELFF
.	TRBV11-3	.	TRBJ2-1	TGTGCCAGCAGCTCCGAAGGGGAGCAGTTCTTC	CASSSEGEQFF
.	TRBV11-3	.	TRBJ1-1	TGTGCCAGCAGCATAAGCCAAGGGCGGAACACTGAAGCTTTCTTT	CASSISQGRNTEAFF
.	TRBV10-2	.	TRBJ2-7	TGCGCCAGCAGTCTAGACAGAGTGGTTTCCGAGCAGTACTTC	CASSLDRVVSEQYF
.	TRBV7-9	.	TRBJ1-6	TGTGCCAGCAAGGGCAGCTCCTATAATTCACCCCTCCACTTT	CASKGSSYNSPLHF
.	TRBV3-1/TRBV3-2	.	TRBJ1-2	TGTGCCAGCAGCCAAGGACCCATGATCAGGGGCAGCTATGGCTACACCTTC	CASSQGPMIRGSYGYTF
.	TRBV11-1	.	TRBJ2-7	TGTGCCAGCAGCTTAGGCCGGGGGCTAAGCGAGCAGTACTTC	CASSLGRGLSEQYF
.	TRBV7-2	.	TRBJ2-5	TGTGCCAGCAGCTCTAATTCGGCGGGGAATCAAGAGACCCAGTACTTC	CASSSNSAGNQETQYF
.	TRBV11-2	.	TRBJ1-5	TGTGCCAGCAGCCTAGCTGGAGGGGCGAATCAGCCCCAGCATTTT	CASSLAGGANQPQHF
.	TRBV15	.	TRBJ1-5	TGTGCCACCAGCAGAGCCGTGGGTCCCAATCAGCCCCAGCATTTT	CATSRAVGPNQPQHF
.	TRBV18	.	TRBJ2-2	TGTGCCAGCTCATCTTCGGGCGGTGACACCGGGGAGCTGTTTTTT	CASSSSGGDTGELFF
.	TRBV5-4	.	TRBJ1-6	TGTGCCAGCAGCAGGACAGAGAGCTCCTATAATTCACCCCTCCACTTT	CASSRTESSYNSPLHF
.	TRBV20-1	.	TRBJ1-6	TGCAGTGCTAGTGAGGGGGGTCGTAGCTCACCCCTCCACTTT	CSASEGGRSSPLHF